This TCR beta chain was sequenced during a study of radiation and T cells in renal cell carcinoma. This clone was counted between two and nine times. The antigen remains undetermined. Profiling relied on immunoSEQ multiplex PCR, and the TCRdb table lists in-frame clones only, not all of them. This table has 15,000 to 17,000 clones, roughly 56% appearing once. Treatment here: treatment-naive control, cytoreductive nephrectomy. Controls were unirradiated tumors from treatment-naive cytoreductive nephrectomy patients. This renal cell carcinoma was of the clear cell type. Controls included several female and about 10 male donors, resected 2011 to 2014. Overall study findings and caveats: Compared with controls, irradiated tumors showed greater TCR clonality.

The CDR3 covers 15 residues. CDR1 is MNHEY and CDR2 is SMNVEV in the germline V gene (reference sequence). The germline V and J ends were trimmed by 0 bases and 0 bases, with 6 bases remaining between them. The TCR originated in a man aged 45 to 65 with renal cell carcinoma. The chain is built from TRBV27 and TRBJ2-1; D remains ambiguous. The sample consisted of tumor tissue, taken from a patient whose treatment was nephrectomy without radiotherapy. For the CDR3, the DNA is TGTGCCAGCAGTTTATCGTCGTACTCCTACAATGAGCAGTTCTTC. This translates into CASSLSSYSYNEQFF.